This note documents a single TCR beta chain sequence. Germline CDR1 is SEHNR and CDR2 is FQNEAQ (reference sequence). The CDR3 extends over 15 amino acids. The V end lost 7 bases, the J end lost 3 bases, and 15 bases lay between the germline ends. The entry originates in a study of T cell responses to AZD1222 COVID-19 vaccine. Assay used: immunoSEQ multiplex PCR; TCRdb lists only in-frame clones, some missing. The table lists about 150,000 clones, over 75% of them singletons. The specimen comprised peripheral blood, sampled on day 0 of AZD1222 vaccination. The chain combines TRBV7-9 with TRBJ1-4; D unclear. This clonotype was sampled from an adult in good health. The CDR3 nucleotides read TGTGCCAGCACCGAAACAGATTTAGCTAATGAAAAACTGTTTTTT. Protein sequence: CASTETDLANEKLFF.